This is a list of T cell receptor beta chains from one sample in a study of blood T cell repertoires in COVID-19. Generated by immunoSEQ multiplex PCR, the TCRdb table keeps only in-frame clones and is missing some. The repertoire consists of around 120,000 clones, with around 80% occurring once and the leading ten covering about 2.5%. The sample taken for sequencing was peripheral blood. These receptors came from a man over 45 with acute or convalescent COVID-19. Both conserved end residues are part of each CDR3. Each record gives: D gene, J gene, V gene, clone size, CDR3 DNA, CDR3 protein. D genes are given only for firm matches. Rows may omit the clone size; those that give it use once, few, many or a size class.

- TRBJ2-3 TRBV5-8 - TGTGCCAGCAGCTTGGAACAGATTAGCACAGATACGCAGTATTTT CASSLEQISTDTQYF
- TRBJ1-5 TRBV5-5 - TGTGCCAGCAGTTTTTCAGGGGCGGGGGATCAGCCCCAGCATTTT CASSFSGAGDQPQHF
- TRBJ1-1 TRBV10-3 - TGTGCCATCAGTATTACCGGGACACCGACCGCTGAAGCTTTCTTT CAISITGTPTAEAFF
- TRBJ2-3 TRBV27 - TGTGCCAGCAGTTGGACTGTACCTAGCACAGATACGCAGTATTTT CASSWTVPSTDTQYF
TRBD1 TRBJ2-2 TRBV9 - TGTGCCAGCAGCCCCACAGGGGGCGACACCGGGGAGCTGTTTTTT CASSPTGGDTGELFF
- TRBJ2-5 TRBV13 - TGTGCCAGCAGCTTAGGCCGGGCGGGGACCCAGTACTTC CASSLGRAGTQYF
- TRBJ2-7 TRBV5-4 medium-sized TGTGCCAGCAGCTTAGAGGACACTCGTGTTGAGCAGTACTTC CASSLEDTRVEQYF
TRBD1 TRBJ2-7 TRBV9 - TGTGCCAGCAGCGTAGATGGCAGGGGGCTCGAGCAGTACTTC CASSVDGRGLEQYF
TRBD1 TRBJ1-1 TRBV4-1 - TGCGCCAGCAGCCAAGGGACAGGGGAGAAAACGAACACTGAAGCTTTCTTT CASSQGTGEKTNTEAFF
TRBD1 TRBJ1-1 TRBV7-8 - TGTGCCAGCAGCTTAGAAGACAGGGCCACTGAAGCTTTCTTT CASSLEDRATEAFF
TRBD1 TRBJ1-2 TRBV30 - TGTGCCTGCAATTCAGGGGGCAACTATGGCTACACCTTC CACNSGGNYGYTF
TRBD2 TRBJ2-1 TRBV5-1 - TGCGCCAGCACCGACTTAGCGGGAGTAAGCAATGAGCAGTTCTTC CASTDLAGVSNEQFF
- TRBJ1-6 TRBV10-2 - TGCGCCAGCAGTGAAGGGACTGATACCTTTGTAGGGTCACCCCTCCACTTT CASSEGTDTFVGSPLHF
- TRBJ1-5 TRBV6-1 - TGTGCCAGCAGTGACGGCAGGGTACATCCCCAGCATTTT CASSDGRVHPQHF
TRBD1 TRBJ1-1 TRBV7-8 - TGTGCCAGCAGCTTAGGGGGACGGCCAGGGGGCGACACTGAAGCTTTCTTT CASSLGGRPGGDTEAFF
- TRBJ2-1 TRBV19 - TGTGCCACCCGTTGGGGGCGGAATGAGCAGTTCTTC CATRWGRNEQFF
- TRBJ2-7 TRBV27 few TGTGCCAGCAGTTTGATTACAGGCTCCTACGAGCAGTACTTC CASSLITGSYEQYF
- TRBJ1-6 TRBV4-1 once TGCGCCAGCAGCCAAGGGGCAACCGATTCACCCCTCCACTTT CASSQGATDSPLHF
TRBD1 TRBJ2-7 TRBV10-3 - TGTGCCATCAGGGGGGACAGGGACGAGCAGTACTTC CAIRGDRDEQYF
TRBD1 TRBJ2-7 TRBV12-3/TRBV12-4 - TGTGCCAGCAGTTTCGGGACAGATTACGAGCAGTACTTC CASSFGTDYEQYF
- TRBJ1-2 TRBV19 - TGTGCCAGTAGTATTGTAGGGGGTCCTGGCTACACCTTC CASSIVGGPGYTF
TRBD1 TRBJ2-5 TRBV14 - TGTGCCAGCAGCCCCAGTCAGGGGGCAGGATACCGAGAGACCCAGTACTTC CASSPSQGAGYRETQYF
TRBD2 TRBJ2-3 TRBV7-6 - TGTGCCAGCAGCTTAGCTGGGGGGGAGACAACAGATACGCAGTATTTT CASSLAGGETTDTQYF
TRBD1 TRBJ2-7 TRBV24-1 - TGTGCCACCGGTCAGGGGGCGGTCAACGAGCAGTACTTC CATGQGAVNEQYF
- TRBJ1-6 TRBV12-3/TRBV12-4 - TGTGCCAGCAGTTTAGGGCTACCCCTCCACTTT CASSLGLPLHF
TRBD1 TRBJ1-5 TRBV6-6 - TGTGCCAGCAGAAACGACAGGGTCCAGCCCCAGCATTTT CASRNDRVQPQHF
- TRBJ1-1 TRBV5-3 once TGTGCCAGAAGGGGGCGTTTTCTAACTGAAGCTTTCTTT CARRGRFLTEAFF
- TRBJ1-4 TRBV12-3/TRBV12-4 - TGTGCCAGCAGGGGGACTGGTGAAAAACTGTTTTTT CASRGTGEKLFF
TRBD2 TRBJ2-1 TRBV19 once TGTGCCACTAAGGGAGGGGAAAAGTCCTACAATGAGCAGTTCTTC CATKGGEKSYNEQFF